There are a few counts of the clone carrying this TCR beta chain. Its target is unknown. Two oligonucleotides, mixed equimolar, formed the beta constant-region primer covering TRBC1 and TRBC2. An oligonucleotide with the SP2 primer and a 12-nucleotide UMI was ligated to the cDNA 3' end. TCRdb independently ran MiXCR on the UMI-ligation and nested PCR reads; one entry per CDR3 protein. The sample contains about 150,000 distinct CDR3 sequences, over 15% of which appear only once. The entry originates in a study of naive and memory T cell subsets. The CDR3 consists of 16 residues. With 1 base clipped from V and 5 bases from J, the junction kept 3 bases outside the gene matches. CDR1 is MGHRA, CDR2 YSYEKL, per germline. Overall study findings and caveats: A clonotype means one alpha or beta sequence, not an alpha/beta pair. Activation and differentiation may alter RNA-based TCR counts.

CD4+ T cell IFNgamma after overnight CMV lysate exposure gave donor CMV status. Sequencing was carried out using naive CD4+ T cells from blood. The sequence came from a human donor in good health. The chain has TRBV4-1 and TRBJ2-2, with 11 bases identical to TRBD1. The CDR3 loop is CASSQGDRGDTGELFF. The CDR3, as DNA: TGCGCCAGCAGCCAAGGGGACAGGGGGGATACCGGGGAGCTGTTTTTT.